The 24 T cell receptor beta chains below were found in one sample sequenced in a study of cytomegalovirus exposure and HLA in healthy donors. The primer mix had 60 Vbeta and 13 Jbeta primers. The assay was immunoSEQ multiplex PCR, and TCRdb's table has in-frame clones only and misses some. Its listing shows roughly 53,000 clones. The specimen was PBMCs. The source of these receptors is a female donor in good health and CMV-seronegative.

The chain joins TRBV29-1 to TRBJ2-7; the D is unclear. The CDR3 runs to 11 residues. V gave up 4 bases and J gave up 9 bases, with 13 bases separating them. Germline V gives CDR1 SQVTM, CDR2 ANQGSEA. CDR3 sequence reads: CSVGSATRQYF. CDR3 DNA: TGCAGCGTTGGATCAGCGACGAGGCAGTACTTC.

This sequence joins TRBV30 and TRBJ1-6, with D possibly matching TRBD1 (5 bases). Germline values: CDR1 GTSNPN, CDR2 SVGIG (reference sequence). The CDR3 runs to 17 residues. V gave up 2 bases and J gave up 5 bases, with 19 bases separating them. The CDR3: CAWSTPGGEDDNSPLHF. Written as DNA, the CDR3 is TGTGCCTGGAGTACGCCCGGGGGGGAGGATGATAATTCACCCCTCCACTTT. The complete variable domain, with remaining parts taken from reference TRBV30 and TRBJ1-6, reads SQTIHQWPATLVQPVGSPLSLECTVEGTSNPNLYWYRQAAGRGLQLLFYSVGIGQISSEVPQNLSASRPQDRQFILSSKKLLLSDSGFYLCAWSTPGGEDDNSPLHFGNGTRLTVT.

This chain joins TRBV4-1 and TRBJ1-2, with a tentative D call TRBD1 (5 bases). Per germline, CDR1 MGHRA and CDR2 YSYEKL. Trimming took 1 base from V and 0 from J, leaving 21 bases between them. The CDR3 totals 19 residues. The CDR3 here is CASSQGNRIPIATNYGYTF. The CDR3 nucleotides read TGCGCCAGCAGCCAAGGTAACAGGATTCCTATTGCAACTAACTATGGCTACACCTTC.

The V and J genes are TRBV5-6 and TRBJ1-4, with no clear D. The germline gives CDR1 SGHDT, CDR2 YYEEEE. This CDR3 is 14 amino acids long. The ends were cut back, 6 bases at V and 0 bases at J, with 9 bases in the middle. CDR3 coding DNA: TGTGCCAGCACCTACGTCGCAACTAATGAAAAACTGTTTTTT. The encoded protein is CASTYVATNEKLFF.

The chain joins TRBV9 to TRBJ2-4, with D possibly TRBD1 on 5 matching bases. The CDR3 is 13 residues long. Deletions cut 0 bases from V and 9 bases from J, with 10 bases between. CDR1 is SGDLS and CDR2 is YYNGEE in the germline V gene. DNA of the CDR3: TGTGCCAGCAGCGTAGAACTAAGGGGCATTCAGTACTTC. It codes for CASSVELRGIQYF. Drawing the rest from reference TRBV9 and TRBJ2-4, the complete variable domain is DSGVTQTPKHLITATGQRVTLRCSPRSGDLSVYWYQQSLDQGLQFLIQYYNGEERAKGNILERFSAQQFPDLHSELNLSSLELGDSALYFCASSVELRGIQYFGAGTRLSVL.

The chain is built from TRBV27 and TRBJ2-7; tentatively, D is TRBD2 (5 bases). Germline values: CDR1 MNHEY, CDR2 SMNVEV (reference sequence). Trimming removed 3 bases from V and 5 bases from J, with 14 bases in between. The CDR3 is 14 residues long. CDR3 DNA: TGTGCCAGCAGTTTGAGGGCCCCCGGAAACGAGCAGTACTTC. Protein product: CASSLRAPGNEQYF.

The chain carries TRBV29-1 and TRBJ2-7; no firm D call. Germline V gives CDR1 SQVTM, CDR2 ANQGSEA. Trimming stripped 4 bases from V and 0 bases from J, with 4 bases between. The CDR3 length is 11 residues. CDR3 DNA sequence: TGCAGCGTTGTCATCTCCTACGAGCAGTACTTC. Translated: CSVVISYEQYF.

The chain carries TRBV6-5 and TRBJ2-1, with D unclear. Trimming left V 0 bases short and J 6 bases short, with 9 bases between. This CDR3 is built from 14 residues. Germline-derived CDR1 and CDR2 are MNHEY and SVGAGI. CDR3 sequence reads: CASSYSSRTNEQFF. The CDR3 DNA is TGTGCCAGCAGTTACTCGTCTAGAACCAATGAGCAGTTCTTC.

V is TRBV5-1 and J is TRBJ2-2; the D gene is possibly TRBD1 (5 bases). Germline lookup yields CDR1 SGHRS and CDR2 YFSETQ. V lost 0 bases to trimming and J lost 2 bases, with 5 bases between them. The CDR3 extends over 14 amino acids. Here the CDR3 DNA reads TGCGCCAGCAGCTTGGGGGGCAACACCGGGGAGCTGTTTTTT. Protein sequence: CASSLGGNTGELFF.

The CDR3, as DNA: TGTGCCAGCAGTGCCGGGGGGCCGAACACTGAAGCTTTCTTT. This codes for CASSAGGPNTEAFF. V and J are TRBV2 and TRBJ1-1, with D perhaps TRBD1 (6 bases). The germline V gene encodes CDR1 SNHLY and CDR2 FYNNEI. V shed 4 bases and J shed 1 base, with 10 bases lying between them. The CDR3 sequence is 14 residues long.

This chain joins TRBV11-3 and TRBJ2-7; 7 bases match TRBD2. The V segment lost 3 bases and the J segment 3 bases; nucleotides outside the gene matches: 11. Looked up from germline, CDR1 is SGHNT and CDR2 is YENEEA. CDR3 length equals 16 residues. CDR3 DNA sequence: TGTGCCAGCAGCTTTATTCTGTCGGGGAGGGACTACGAGCAGTACTTC. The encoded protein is CASSFILSGRDYEQYF.

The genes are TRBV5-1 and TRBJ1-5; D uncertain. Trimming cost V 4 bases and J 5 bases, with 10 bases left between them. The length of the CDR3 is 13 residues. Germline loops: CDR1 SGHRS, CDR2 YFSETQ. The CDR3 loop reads CASSNDGDQPQHF. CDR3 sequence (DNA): TGCGCCAGCAGCAACGACGGAGATCAGCCCCAGCATTTT.

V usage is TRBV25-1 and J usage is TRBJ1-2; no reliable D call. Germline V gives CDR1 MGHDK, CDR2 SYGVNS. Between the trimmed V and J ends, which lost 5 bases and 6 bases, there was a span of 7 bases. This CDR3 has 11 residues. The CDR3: CASSPSDGYTF. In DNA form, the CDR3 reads TGTGCCAGCAGTCCGTCTGATGGCTACACCTTC.

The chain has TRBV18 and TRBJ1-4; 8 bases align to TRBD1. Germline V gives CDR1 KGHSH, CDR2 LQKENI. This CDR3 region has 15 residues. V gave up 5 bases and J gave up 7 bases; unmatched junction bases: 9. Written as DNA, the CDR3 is TGTGCCAGCTCAAACATGGACAGGGTGGGTGAAAAACTGTTTTTT. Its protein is CASSNMDRVGEKLFF.

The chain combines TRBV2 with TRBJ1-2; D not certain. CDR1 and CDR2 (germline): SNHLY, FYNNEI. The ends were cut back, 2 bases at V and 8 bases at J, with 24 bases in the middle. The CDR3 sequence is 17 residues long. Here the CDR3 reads CASSELGVRSRTGGYTF. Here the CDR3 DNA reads TGTGCCAGCAGTGAATTGGGAGTAAGATCCCGAACGGGAGGCTACACCTTC.

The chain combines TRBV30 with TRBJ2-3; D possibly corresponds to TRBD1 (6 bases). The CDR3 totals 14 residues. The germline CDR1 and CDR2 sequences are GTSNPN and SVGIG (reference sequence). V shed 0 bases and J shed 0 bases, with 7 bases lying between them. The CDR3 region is CAWSVQGSTDTQYF. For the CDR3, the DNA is TGTGCCTGGAGTGTACAGGGTAGCACAGATACGCAGTATTTT.

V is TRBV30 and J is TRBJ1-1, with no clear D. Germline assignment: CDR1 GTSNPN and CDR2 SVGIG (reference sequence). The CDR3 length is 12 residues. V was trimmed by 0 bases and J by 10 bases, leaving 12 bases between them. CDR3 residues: CAWSVNEVGAFF. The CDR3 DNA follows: TGTGCCTGGAGTGTAAATGAGGTCGGAGCTTTCTTT. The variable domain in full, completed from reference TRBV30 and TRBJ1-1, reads SQTIHQWPATLVQPVGSPLSLECTVEGTSNPNLYWYRQAAGRGLQLLFYSVGIGQISSEVPQNLSASRPQDRQFILSSKKLLLSDSGFYLCAWSVNEVGAFFGQGTRLTVV.

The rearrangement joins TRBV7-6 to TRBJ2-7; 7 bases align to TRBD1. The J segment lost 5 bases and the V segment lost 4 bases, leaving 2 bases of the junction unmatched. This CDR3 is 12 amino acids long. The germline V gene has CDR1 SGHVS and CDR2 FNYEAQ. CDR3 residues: CASSSGQDEQYF. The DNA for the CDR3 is TGTGCCAGCAGCTCCGGACAGGACGAGCAGTACTTC.

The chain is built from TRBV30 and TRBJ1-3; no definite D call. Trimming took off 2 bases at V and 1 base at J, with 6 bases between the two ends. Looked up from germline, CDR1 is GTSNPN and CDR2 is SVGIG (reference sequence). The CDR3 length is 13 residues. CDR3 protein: CAWSFLSGNTIYF. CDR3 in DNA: TGTGCCTGGAGTTTCTTATCTGGAAACACCATATATTTT.

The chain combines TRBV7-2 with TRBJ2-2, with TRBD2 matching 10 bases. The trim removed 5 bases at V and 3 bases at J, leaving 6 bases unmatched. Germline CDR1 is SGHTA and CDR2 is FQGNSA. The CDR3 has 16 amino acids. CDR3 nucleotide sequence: TGTGCCAGCAGCGATCCTAGCGGGAGTCACACCGGGGAGCTGTTTTTT. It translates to CASSDPSGSHTGELFF.

CDR3 amino acids: CASSQVSGDGAEAFF. CDR3 in DNA: TGTGCCAGCAGCCAAGTATCAGGGGACGGAGCTGAAGCTTTCTTT. The chain couples TRBV4-2 to TRBJ1-1; D possibly corresponds to TRBD1 (6 bases). Trimming removed 1 base at V and 6 bases at J, with 15 bases between. The CDR3 has 15 amino acids. Germline V gene lookup returns CDR1 LGHNA and CDR2 YNFKEQ.

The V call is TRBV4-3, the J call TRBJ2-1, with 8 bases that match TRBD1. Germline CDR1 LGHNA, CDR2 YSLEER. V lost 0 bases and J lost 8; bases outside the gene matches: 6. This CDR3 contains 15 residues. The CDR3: CASSQDRQGADEQFF. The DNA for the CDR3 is TGCGCCAGCAGCCAAGATAGGCAGGGGGCCGATGAGCAGTTCTTC.

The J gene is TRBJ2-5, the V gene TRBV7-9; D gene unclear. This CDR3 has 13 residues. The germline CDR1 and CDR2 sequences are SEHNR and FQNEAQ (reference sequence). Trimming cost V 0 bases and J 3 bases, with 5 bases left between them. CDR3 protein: CASSLAPEETQYF. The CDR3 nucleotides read TGTGCCAGCAGCTTAGCTCCCGAAGAGACCCAGTACTTC. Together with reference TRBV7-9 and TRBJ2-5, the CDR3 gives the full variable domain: DTGVSQNPRHKITKRGQNVTFRCDPISEHNRLYWYRQTLGQGPEFLTYFQNEAQLEKSRLLSDRFSAERPKGSFSTLEIQRTEQGDSAMYLCASSLAPEETQYFGPGTRLLVL.

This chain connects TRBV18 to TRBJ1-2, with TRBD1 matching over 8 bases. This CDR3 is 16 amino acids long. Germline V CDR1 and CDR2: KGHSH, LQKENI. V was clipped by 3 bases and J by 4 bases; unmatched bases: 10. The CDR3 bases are TGTGCCAGCTCACCGACCGGACAGGGCGGGATCTATGGCTACACCTTC. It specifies CASSPTGQGGIYGYTF.